The rows below give T cell receptor beta chains drawn from one sample of a study of lymphopenia after photon versus proton radiotherapy. Data came from immunoSEQ multiplex PCR; TCRdb stores just in-frame clones and leaves some out. The sample shows 20,000 to 25,000 clones, 85% to 95% of them seen only once. The sequences come from peripheral blood, collected from a patient treated with proton-based radiotherapy. The receptors here all came from a woman aged 70-85 years with pancreatic cancer. Some clones in this sample may be carry-over from other donors' samples. Both conserved end residues are part of each CDR3. The order of the fields is V gene, CDR3 length, D gene, J gene, clone size, CDR3 protein, CDR3 DNA. D genes are given only for firm matches. Size is omitted from some rows. Given values are once, few, many or a class for expanded clones.

v_call: TRBV6-1
cdr3_length: 12
d_call: .
j_call: TRBJ2-1
clone_size: .
cdr3_aa: CASSDPGNEQFF
cdr3_nt: TGTGCCAGCAGTGACCCAGGGAATGAGCAGTTCTTC

v_call: TRBV5-6
cdr3_length: 15
d_call: TRBD2
j_call: TRBJ2-5
clone_size: .
cdr3_aa: CASSLLAGVGETQYF
cdr3_nt: TGTGCCAGCAGCTTACTAGCGGGAGTCGGCGAGACCCAGTACTTC

v_call: TRBV27
cdr3_length: 15
d_call: .
j_call: TRBJ2-1
clone_size: .
cdr3_aa: CASSLGLAGGNEQFF
cdr3_nt: TGTGCCAGCAGTTTAGGTCTAGCCGGAGGCAATGAGCAGTTCTTC

v_call: TRBV30
cdr3_length: 13
d_call: .
j_call: TRBJ2-7
clone_size: .
cdr3_aa: CAWSPLWTHEQYF
cdr3_nt: TGTGCCTGGAGCCCTCTCTGGACCCACGAGCAGTACTTC

v_call: TRBV27
cdr3_length: 13
d_call: .
j_call: TRBJ2-5
clone_size: .
cdr3_aa: CASSLSLQETQYF
cdr3_nt: TGTGCCAGCAGTTTATCTCTCCAAGAGACCCAGTACTTC

v_call: TRBV28
cdr3_length: 16
d_call: TRBD1
j_call: TRBJ1-2
clone_size: once
cdr3_aa: CASSPRRQGAGPGYTF
cdr3_nt: TGTGCCAGCAGTCCGCGGAGACAGGGGGCGGGACCTGGCTACACCTTC

v_call: TRBV6-6
cdr3_length: 13
d_call: .
j_call: TRBJ1-1
clone_size: .
cdr3_aa: CASSYVGQLEAFF
cdr3_nt: TGTGCCAGCAGTTACGTGGGACAACTAGAAGCTTTCTTT

v_call: TRBV19
cdr3_length: 14
d_call: TRBD1
j_call: TRBJ2-1
clone_size: .
cdr3_aa: CASTRDRDLSGQFF
cdr3_nt: TGTGCCAGTACAAGGGACAGGGATTTGTCTGGGCAGTTCTTC

v_call: TRBV12-5
cdr3_length: 15
d_call: .
j_call: TRBJ1-2
clone_size: once
cdr3_aa: CASGLARGTLGGYTF
cdr3_nt: TGTGCTAGTGGTTTGGCCAGAGGGACACTTGGTGGCTACACCTTC

v_call: TRBV2
cdr3_length: 14
d_call: TRBD1
j_call: TRBJ1-4
clone_size: once
cdr3_aa: CASTTDRGDEKLFF
cdr3_nt: TGTGCCAGCACTACGGACAGGGGGGATGAAAAACTGTTTTTT

v_call: TRBV10-3
cdr3_length: 12
d_call: .
j_call: TRBJ1-1
clone_size: .
cdr3_aa: CAIGTASTEAFF
cdr3_nt: TGTGCCATTGGGACGGCTAGCACTGAAGCTTTCTTT

v_call: TRBV6-5
cdr3_length: 15
d_call: .
j_call: TRBJ2-1
clone_size: .
cdr3_aa: CASSTDRDSYNEQFF
cdr3_nt: TGTGCCAGCAGCACAGACAGGGACTCGTACAATGAGCAGTTCTTC

v_call: TRBV11-2
cdr3_length: 16
d_call: .
j_call: TRBJ2-1
clone_size: .
cdr3_aa: CASSPHRGAGDREQFF
cdr3_nt: TGTGCCAGCAGCCCCCATCGGGGGGCGGGAGATCGTGAGCAGTTCTTC

v_call: TRBV7-7
cdr3_length: 16
d_call: .
j_call: TRBJ2-1
clone_size: .
cdr3_aa: CASSLDSGQSYNEQFF
cdr3_nt: TGTGCTAGCAGCTTGGACTCCGGACAAAGCTACAATGAGCAGTTCTTC

v_call: TRBV30
cdr3_length: 13
d_call: .
j_call: TRBJ1-1
clone_size: .
cdr3_aa: CAWSNRRNTEAFF
cdr3_nt: TGTGCCTGGAGTAATAGGAGGAACACTGAAGCTTTCTTT

v_call: TRBV2
cdr3_length: 15
d_call: .
j_call: TRBJ2-1
clone_size: .
cdr3_aa: CASTTAAGTYNEQFF
cdr3_nt: TGTGCCAGCACAACAGCGGCGGGGACCTACAATGAGCAGTTCTTC

v_call: TRBV6-1
cdr3_length: 12
d_call: .
j_call: TRBJ1-2
clone_size: .
cdr3_aa: CASSDRNYGYTF
cdr3_nt: TGTGCCAGCAGTGATCGAAACTATGGCTACACCTTC

v_call: TRBV27
cdr3_length: 12
d_call: TRBD1
j_call: TRBJ2-7
clone_size: .
cdr3_aa: CASRDRSYEQYF
cdr3_nt: TGTGCCAGCAGGGACAGGTCCTACGAGCAGTACTTC

v_call: TRBV29-1
cdr3_length: 13
d_call: TRBD1
j_call: TRBJ1-2
clone_size: .
cdr3_aa: CSVEVTGTDGYTF
cdr3_nt: TGCAGCGTTGAAGTCACCGGGACAGATGGCTACACCTTC

v_call: TRBV2
cdr3_length: 16
d_call: TRBD1
j_call: TRBJ1-4
clone_size: .
cdr3_aa: CASSDLQGTGGEKLFF
cdr3_nt: TGTGCCAGCAGCGACTTACAGGGAACAGGGGGAGAAAAACTGTTTTTT

v_call: TRBV28
cdr3_length: 15
d_call: TRBD1
j_call: TRBJ2-3
clone_size: once
cdr3_aa: CASSPGTEITDTQYF
cdr3_nt: TGTGCCAGCAGTCCCGGGACAGAAATTACAGATACGCAGTATTTT

v_call: TRBV6-1
cdr3_length: 15
d_call: .
j_call: TRBJ2-2
clone_size: .
cdr3_aa: CASTPPGRQSGELFF
cdr3_nt: TGTGCCAGCACCCCGCCGGGGAGACAATCCGGGGAGCTGTTTTTT

v_call: TRBV15
cdr3_length: 15
d_call: .
j_call: TRBJ2-1
clone_size: .
cdr3_aa: CATSRSPILGDEQFF
cdr3_nt: TGTGCCACCAGCAGATCCCCCATTCTAGGCGATGAGCAGTTCTTC

v_call: TRBV6-1
cdr3_length: 13
d_call: .
j_call: TRBJ1-2
clone_size: .
cdr3_aa: CASRTQGTGGYTF
cdr3_nt: TGTGCCAGCAGGACTCAGGGAACGGGAGGCTACACCTTC

v_call: TRBV12-5
cdr3_length: 14
d_call: TRBD1
j_call: TRBJ1-2
clone_size: .
cdr3_aa: CASGLGQGAHGYTF
cdr3_nt: TGTGCTAGTGGTTTGGGACAGGGGGCGCATGGCTACACCTTC

v_call: TRBV19
cdr3_length: 14
d_call: TRBD1
j_call: TRBJ2-7
clone_size: .
cdr3_aa: CASSIGTGPYEQYF
cdr3_nt: TGTGCCAGTAGTATTGGGACAGGGCCCTACGAGCAGTACTTC

v_call: TRBV6-1
cdr3_length: 13
d_call: .
j_call: TRBJ2-1
clone_size: .
cdr3_aa: CASRTGHYNEQFF
cdr3_nt: TGTGCCAGCAGGACAGGTCATTACAATGAGCAGTTCTTC

v_call: TRBV11-1
cdr3_length: 13
d_call: .
j_call: TRBJ2-1
clone_size: .
cdr3_aa: CASSLGDHNEQFF
cdr3_nt: TGTGCCAGCAGCTTAGGGGATCACAATGAGCAGTTCTTC

v_call: TRBV18
cdr3_length: 13
d_call: .
j_call: TRBJ1-1
clone_size: .
cdr3_aa: CASSPGLNTEAFF
cdr3_nt: TGTGCCAGCTCACCGGGGTTGAACACTGAAGCTTTCTTT

v_call: TRBV4-1
cdr3_length: 16
d_call: .
j_call: TRBJ2-7
clone_size: .
cdr3_aa: CASSQDAGILSYEQYF
cdr3_nt: TGCGCCAGCAGCCAAGATGCAGGGATCCTGTCCTACGAGCAGTACTTC

v_call: TRBV7-8
cdr3_length: 14
d_call: .
j_call: TRBJ1-1
clone_size: .
cdr3_aa: CASSLTAGDTEAFF
cdr3_nt: TGTGCCAGCAGCTTAACCGCGGGGGACACTGAAGCTTTCTTT

v_call: TRBV5-1
cdr3_length: 16
d_call: TRBD2
j_call: TRBJ2-1
clone_size: .
cdr3_aa: CASSWTSGSLGDEQFF
cdr3_nt: TGCGCCAGCAGCTGGACTAGCGGGAGCCTCGGCGATGAGCAGTTCTTC

v_call: TRBV7-2
cdr3_length: 14
d_call: .
j_call: TRBJ2-1
clone_size: .
cdr3_aa: CASSSLTTSLEQFF
cdr3_nt: TGTGCCAGCAGCTCCTTGACTACGAGCCTAGAGCAGTTCTTC

v_call: TRBV5-8
cdr3_length: 16
d_call: .
j_call: TRBJ2-2
clone_size: .
cdr3_aa: CASSLGLGRYTGELFF
cdr3_nt: TGTGCCAGCAGCTTGGGACTAGGGCGATACACCGGGGAGCTGTTTTTT

v_call: TRBV27
cdr3_length: 14
d_call: TRBD1
j_call: TRBJ1-6
clone_size: once
cdr3_aa: CASSDGQGYSPLHF
cdr3_nt: TGTGCCAGCAGCGATGGACAGGGGTATTCACCCCTCCACTTT

v_call: TRBV20-1
cdr3_length: 11
d_call: .
j_call: TRBJ2-5
clone_size: .
cdr3_aa: CSYRDVATQYF
cdr3_nt: TGCAGTTACAGGGACGTTGCGACCCAGTACTTC

v_call: TRBV5-1
cdr3_length: 13
d_call: .
j_call: TRBJ1-3
clone_size: .
cdr3_aa: CASSRETGNTIYF
cdr3_nt: TGCGCCAGCAGCAGGGAGACTGGAAACACCATATATTTT

v_call: TRBV2
cdr3_length: 14
d_call: .
j_call: TRBJ1-6
clone_size: .
cdr3_aa: CASISRQQDSPLHF
cdr3_nt: TGTGCCAGCATCTCGAGACAGCAGGATTCACCCCTCCACTTT

v_call: TRBV6-1
cdr3_length: 15
d_call: TRBD2
j_call: TRBJ2-1
clone_size: .
cdr3_aa: CASSERTSGINEQFF
cdr3_nt: TGTGCCAGCAGTGAAAGGACTAGCGGGATCAATGAGCAGTTCTTC

v_call: TRBV5-1
cdr3_length: 14
d_call: .
j_call: TRBJ2-7
clone_size: .
cdr3_aa: CASSLGLLPNEQYF
cdr3_nt: TGCGCCAGCAGCCTGGGACTCTTACCTAACGAGCAGTACTTC

v_call: TRBV18
cdr3_length: 16
d_call: .
j_call: TRBJ1-3
clone_size: .
cdr3_aa: CASSLGGQSSGNTIYF
cdr3_nt: TGTGCCAGCTCATTGGGAGGTCAGAGCTCTGGAAACACCATATATTTT

v_call: TRBV19
cdr3_length: 14
d_call: .
j_call: TRBJ1-3
clone_size: once
cdr3_aa: CASSRPGAGNTIYF
cdr3_nt: TGTGCCAGTAGTCGTCCGGGGGCTGGAAACACCATATATTTT

v_call: TRBV19
cdr3_length: 11
d_call: .
j_call: TRBJ1-1
clone_size: .
cdr3_aa: CASSHRAEAFF
cdr3_nt: TGTGCCAGTAGTCACAGGGCAGAAGCTTTCTTT